The 6 T cell receptor beta chains listed next were all sequenced from one sample in a study of T cells in Graves' hyperthyroidism and ophthalmopathy. RNA transcripts provided the source from which TCR beta CDR3 regions were amplified. The HTBI set primed first-round TCR CDR3 RT-PCR. MiXCR was run by TCRdb on the multiplex PCR reads, yielding one entry per CDR3 protein. The sample carries about 620,000 distinct CDR3 sequences, roughly 17% recorded once. The sequencing sample was made of blood. The receptors shown here come from a woman aged 30 to 39 with Graves' hyperthyroidism.

This clonotype was counted at least ten times. V and J are TRBV24-1 and TRBJ2-1, with D perhaps TRBD2 (6 bases). The CDR3 is 12 amino acids. V was clipped by 6 bases and J by 12 bases, with 14 bases between them. Germline CDR1 KGHDR, CDR2 SFDVKD. The CDR3 DNA reads as TGTGCCACCAGTCCCCAGGGACTCAGGCAGTTCTTC. It specifies CATSPQGLRQFF.

The table lists this clonotype with a few counts. This chain uses TRBV5-6 with TRBJ2-3; a weak D match, TRBD1 (6 bases). The CDR3 spans 17 residues. The V gene's germline CDR1 is SGHDT and CDR2 YYEEEE. Trimming pared 2 bases from V and 3 bases from J, leaving 19 bases between. CDR3 region: CASSFGGGLAYTDTQYF. CDR3 bases: TGTGCCAGCAGCTTTGGTGGGGGCCTAGCATATACAGATACGCAGTATTTT.

This clonotype appeared many times. This sequence joins TRBV6-2 or TRBV6-3 and TRBJ2-2; 8 bases are shared with TRBD1. V lost 2 bases, J lost 2 bases, and 19 bases stayed unmatched. CDR1 and CDR2 (germline): MNHEY, SVGEGT. CDR3 length: 21 amino acids. The CDR3 DNA reads as TGTGCCAGCAGTTACCTCATTAACCCGGGACAGGCAGAACGCAACACCGGGGAGCTGTTTTTT. Protein sequence: CASSYLINPGQAERNTGELFF.

This clonotype was counted ten times or more. The chain combines TRBV2 with TRBJ2-2, with D possibly matching TRBD2 (6 bases). The CDR3 contains 17 residues. Deletions cut 8 bases from V and 0 bases from J, with 19 bases between. The V gene's germline CDR1 is SNHLY and CDR2 FYNNEI. The CDR3 reads CASGLPRSIPNTGELFF. The CDR3 DNA reads TGTGCCAGCGGACTACCCAGATCTATACCGAACACCGGGGAGCTGTTTTTT.

This clonotype was picked up one time. The V and J genes are TRBV6-1 and TRBJ2-7; D possibly corresponds to TRBD1 (6 bases). The CDR3 spans 16 residues. Trimming removed 0 bases at V and 3 bases at J, with 15 bases between. Germline lookup yields CDR1 MNHNS and CDR2 SASEGT. The CDR3 region is CASSEAVVGQGYEQYF. The CDR3 DNA reads as TGTGCCAGCAGTGAAGCAGTAGTGGGACAAGGCTACGAGCAGTACTTC.

The chain combines TRBV4-2 with TRBJ2-1; 8 bases align to TRBD2. Germline CDR1 LGHNA, CDR2 YNFKEQ. Trimming took 0 bases from V and 6 from J; bases not matched to a gene: 10. The CDR3 is made up of 17 amino acids. CDR3 nucleotides: TGTGCCAGCAGCCAAGAAGGGAGCGGGAGATTCGGCAATGAGCAGTTCTTC. Amino acid sequence: CASSQEGSGRFGNEQFF.